This T cell receptor beta chain was recorded in a study of chemoradiotherapy in HPV16-positive cancers. Profiled with immunoSEQ multiplex PCR; TCRdb holds only in-frame clones, not every one. The table includes about 68,000 clones, 85% to 90% detected once. This CDR3 has 16 residues. Looked up from germline, CDR1 is GTSNPN and CDR2 is SVGIG (reference sequence). V lost 3 bases, J lost 4 bases, and 12 bases stayed unmatched. Regarding the study as a whole: During treatment, candidate HPV-specific clones and E7-related motifs expanded in tumor.

Of note for this clone: As yet, its antigen is unknown.

The TCR sequence derives from a human donor with HPV-associated anogenital cancer. The sample consisted of blood, taken from a patient who underwent chemoradiotherapy. The chain joins TRBV30 to TRBJ2-1; 7 nucleotides agree with TRBD1. The CDR3 protein is CAWSTPDRVLYNEQFF. The CDR3 region has the DNA TGTGCCTGGAGCACCCCTGACAGGGTACTATACAATGAGCAGTTCTTC.